One and the same sample provided the 21 T cell receptor beta chains below, sequenced in a study of T cells in Graves' hyperthyroidism and ophthalmopathy. Template material for amplifying TCR beta CDR3 regions consisted of RNA transcripts. The HTBI primer set served for first-round RT-PCR of the TCR CDR3. TCRdb re-called the multiplex PCR reads with MiXCR, one entry per CDR3 protein. The sample has over 650,000 distinct CDR3 sequences; just under 45% are singletons. Source material: peripheral blood or thyroid tissue (not recorded which). The receptors originated from an adult man with Graves' disease, either hyperthyroidism or ophthalmopathy (not recorded which).

The chain joins TRBV20-1 to TRBJ2-5, with TRBD2 identical over 12 bases. V shed 0 bases, J shed 2 bases, and the junction held 10 bases outside the gene matches. The CDR3 runs 18 residues. Per the germline V gene, CDR1 is DFQATT and CDR2 is SNEGSKA (reference sequence). CDR3 nucleotide sequence: TGCAGTGCTAGAGATTCTTGGGGGACTAGCGGGCTTCAAGAGACCCAGTACTTC. It codes for CSARDSWGTSGLQETQYF.

This clonotype turned up a few times. CDR3 loop: CASSQDRGEKLFF. For the CDR3, the DNA is TGTGCCAGCAGCCAGGACAGGGGGGAAAAACTGTTTTTT. The rearrangement uses TRBV3-1 and TRBJ1-4; 10 bases agree with TRBD1. Germline trimming cut 3 bases from V and 8 bases from J; bases unmatched to any gene: 0. Germline loops: CDR1 LGHDT, CDR2 YNNKEL (reference sequence). This CDR3 is 13 amino acids long.

V usage is TRBV6-6 and J usage is TRBJ1-2; D unclear. The CDR3 contains 15 residues. Trimming removed 5 bases at V and 0 bases at J, with 13 bases between. Germline V gene sequence: CDR1 MNHNY, CDR2 SVGAGI (reference sequence). Here the CDR3 reads CASSDSGDPNYGYTF. The CDR3 DNA follows: TGTGCCAGCAGTGATTCCGGGGATCCTAACTATGGCTACACCTTC.

This clonotype was seen ten or more times. The chain recombines TRBV9 with TRBJ2-7; D is unresolved. Germline V CDR1 and CDR2: SGDLS, YYNGEE. Deletions cut 0 bases from V and 5 bases from J, with 9 bases between. There are 13 residues in the CDR3. The CDR3 region is CASSVGIRDEQYF. The DNA for the CDR3 is TGTGCCAGCAGCGTAGGTATAAGGGACGAGCAGTACTTC.

V gene TRBV19 combines with J gene TRBJ1-1; no firm D call. CDR1 and CDR2 (germline): LNHDA, SQIVND (reference sequence). The V end lost 6 bases, the J end lost 5 bases, and 13 bases lay between the germline ends. CDR3 length: 13 amino acids. CDR3 residues: CASSTFGRTEAFF. DNA of the CDR3: TGTGCCAGTAGCACTTTTGGACGGACTGAAGCTTTCTTT. The full variable domain, its missing parts supplied by reference TRBV19 and TRBJ1-1, is DGGITQSPKYLFRKEGQNVTLSCEQNLNHDAMYWYRQDPGQGLRLIYYSQIVNDFQKGDIAEGYSVSREKKESFPLTVTSAQKNPTAFYLCASSTFGRTEAFFGQGTRLTVV.

This sequence joins TRBV19 and TRBJ1-2, with D possibly TRBD1 on 6 matching bases. Trimming shortened V by 3 bases and J by 3 bases, and 8 bases separated the two germline ends. Germline loops: CDR1 LNHDA, CDR2 SQIVND (reference sequence). The CDR3 covers 13 residues. Here the CDR3 reads CASSIGQYYGYTF. DNA of the CDR3: TGTGCCAGTAGTATCGGACAGTACTATGGCTACACCTTC.

This clonotype was picked up many times. This CDR3 is CATSRDQGELFF. The DNA of the CDR3 is TGTGCCACCAGCAGAGATCAGGGGGAGCTGTTTTTT. The V and J genes are TRBV15 and TRBJ2-2, with unresolved D. Trimming removed 0 bases from V and 8 bases from J, with 4 bases in between. The CDR3 is made up of 12 amino acids. The germline CDR1 and CDR2 sequences are LNHNV and YYDKDF (reference sequence).

The chain joins TRBV7-3 to TRBJ2-2; TRBD1 might be the D (5 bases). The CDR3 consists of 17 residues. V lost 1 base and J 4 bases, leaving 16 bases between the germline ends. The V gene's germline CDR1 is SGHTA and CDR2 FQGTGA. CDR3 DNA: TGTGCCAGCAGCTTAAATATTGGCAGGGCCCTCACCGGGGAGCTGTTTTTT. Residues: CASSLNIGRALTGELFF.

This rearrangement joins TRBV7-8 to TRBJ2-7, with TRBD1 identical over 9 bases. The length of the CDR3 is 13 residues. The germline CDR1 and CDR2 sequences are SGHVS and FQNEAQ. The junction had 8 bases not matched to a gene; V was cut back by 9 bases and J by 5 bases. The CDR3 nucleotides read TGTGCCAGTACCTGGGACAGGGTAGACGAGCAGTACTTC. Translating it yields CASTWDRVDEQYF.

The chain joins TRBV7-9 to TRBJ2-5; 7 bases map to TRBD2. The CDR3 totals 14 residues. Per germline, CDR1 SEHNR and CDR2 FQNEAQ (reference sequence). With V trimmed by 5 bases and J by 4 bases, 7 bases remained unmatched. The CDR3 nucleotides are TGTGCCAGCAGCCAAAATCCTAGCGGAGAGACCCAGTACTTC. It codes for CASSQNPSGETQYF. The whole variable domain, remainder taken from reference TRBV7-9 and TRBJ2-5, is DTGVSQNPRHKITKRGQNVTFRCDPISEHNRLYWYRQTLGQGPEFLTYFQNEAQLEKSRLLSDRFSAERPKGSFSTLEIQRTEQGDSAMYLCASSQNPSGETQYFGPGTRLLVL.

V is TRBV29-1 and J is TRBJ2-7; D unresolved. The CDR3 covers 12 residues. V was trimmed by 6 bases and J by 0 bases, leaving 9 bases between them. Germline assignment: CDR1 SQVTM and CDR2 ANQGSEA. The CDR3: CSVGVGSYEQYF. CDR3 bases: TGCAGCGTGGGTGTCGGCTCCTACGAGCAGTACTTC.

The CDR3 region is CAIRSGNQPQHF. The CDR3 nucleotides read TGTGCCATCAGGTCGGGCAATCAGCCCCAGCATTTT. V is TRBV10-3 and J is TRBJ1-5, with D uncertain. Looked up from germline, CDR1 is ENHRY and CDR2 is SYGVKD. The V end lost 6 bases, the J end lost 2 bases, and 5 bases lay between the germline ends. The CDR3 has 12 residues.

The chain joins TRBV7-3 to TRBJ1-1, with D uncertain. There are 13 residues in the CDR3. Trimming left V 0 bases short and J 10 bases short, with 12 bases between. Germline lookup yields CDR1 SGHTA and CDR2 FQGTGA. The CDR3 DNA reads TGTGCCAGCAGCTTAACCACAAACACCGGAGCTTTCTTT. Its protein product is CASSLTTNTGAFF.

This chain connects TRBV25-1 to TRBJ1-2; D unclear. This CDR3 has 14 residues. The germline V and J ends were trimmed by 8 bases and 0 bases, with 13 bases remaining between them. CDR1 is MGHDK and CDR2 is SYGVNS in the germline V gene. CDR3 sequence: CASVEDSPNYGYTF. The CDR3 DNA reads as TGTGCCAGCGTTGAAGATAGCCCTAACTATGGCTACACCTTC.

This clonotype was recorded once. The chain recombines TRBV15 with TRBJ2-2; TRBD1 is a possible D gene (5 bases). Trimming removed 4 bases at V and 0 bases at J, with 12 bases between. CDR3 length: 16 amino acids. CDR1 is LNHNV, CDR2 YYDKDF, per germline (reference sequence). CDR3 sequence reads: CATSTGKQANTGELFF. CDR3 sequence (DNA): TGTGCCACCAGCACTGGAAAACAGGCGAACACCGGGGAGCTGTTTTTT.

The rearrangement uses TRBV6-4 and TRBJ1-6, with 10 bases fitting TRBD1. V trimming: 3 bases; J trimming: 6 bases; junction bases outside the gene matches: 2. The CDR3 covers 15 residues. Germline CDR1 is MRHNA and CDR2 is SNTAGT. CDR3 amino acids: CASSDRQGANSPLHF. The CDR3 nucleotides are TGTGCCAGCAGTGATCGACAGGGGGCTAATTCACCCCTCCACTTT.

The chain carries TRBV20-1 and TRBJ1-3, with D perhaps matching TRBD1 (6 bases). The CDR3 consists of 13 residues. Germline V gene data show CDR1 as DFQATT and CDR2 as SNEGSKA (reference sequence). Trimming took 7 bases from V and 2 from J, leaving 12 bases between them. The CDR3 is CSDFTGTGNTIYF. CDR3 sequence (DNA): TGCAGTGACTTTACAGGGACTGGAAACACCATATATTTT.

Only a few counts were recorded for this clonotype. The J gene is TRBJ1-5, the V gene TRBV7-8, with no clear D. From germline, CDR1 is SGHVS and CDR2 FQNEAQ. This CDR3 is 13 amino acids long. V was shortened by 6 bases and J by 4 bases, with 10 bases between the two germline ends. The CDR3 sequence is CASRPQLNQPQHF. For the CDR3, the DNA is TGTGCCAGCAGGCCGCAGTTAAATCAGCCCCAGCATTTT.

V gene TRBV12-3 or TRBV12-4 combines with J gene TRBJ1-5; D is possibly TRBD1 (5 bases). This CDR3 spans 14 amino acids. Deletions cut 10 bases from V and 1 base from J, with 14 bases between. The CDR3 nucleotides read TGTGCCACCAATCCGGGACGGAGCAATCAGCCCCAGCATTTT. Its protein is CATNPGRSNQPQHF.

On this clonotype itself: A read error may be the cause here, since a much bigger clone is one base away. DNA for the CDR3: TGTGCCAGCATACCTAACACTGAAGCTTTCTTT. Translating gives CASIPNTEAFF. V usage is TRBV2 and J usage is TRBJ1-1; the D is unclear. This CDR3 has 11 amino acids. Germline V lookup: CDR1 SNHLY, CDR2 FYNNEI. Trimming left V 7 bases short and J 2 bases short, with 5 bases between.

The V call is TRBV7-2, the J call TRBJ1-4; TRBD1 is a possible D gene (6 bases). The V end lost 0 bases, the J end lost 4 bases, and 15 bases lay between the germline ends. Germline assignment: CDR1 SGHTA and CDR2 FQGNSA. CDR3 length: 17 amino acids. The CDR3 nucleotides read TGTGCCAGCAGCTTAGCGCCCGCGGGAGGGGGTAATGAAAAACTGTTTTTT. Its protein product is CASSLAPAGGGNEKLFF.